Listed below are T cell receptor beta chains from one sample, sequenced in a study of blood T cell repertoires in COVID-19. Method: immunoSEQ multiplex PCR; TCRdb's copy keeps in-frame clones and lacks some. The sample contains fewer than 400,000 clones, around 85% of which appear only once. Sequencing was done on a sample of PBMCs or T cells enriched from blood (not recorded which). These receptors all come from a woman in her thirties who had been exposed to COVID-19. Both conserved end residues are part of each CDR3. A D gene is named only where the DNA matches it firmly. Clone size appears in some rows only: once, few, many, or a class for an expanded clone.

TRBD1	15	few	TRBV7-9	TRBJ1-1	CASSPSGQGASEAFF	TGTGCCAGCAGCCCCTCGGGACAGGGGGCCTCCGAAGCTTTCTTT
NA	13	NA	TRBV27	TRBJ1-1	CASSSNHRVWAFF	TGTGCCAGCAGTTCCAACCACAGGGTTTGGGCTTTCTTT
NA	16	many	TRBV7-8	TRBJ1-2	CASSLEGRGGGGGYTF	TGTGCCAGCAGCTTAGAAGGTCGGGGGGGCGGTGGTGGCTACACCTTC
TRBD1	14	NA	TRBV2	TRBJ1-5	CASSAGTANQPQHF	TGTGCCAGCAGTGCCGGGACAGCGAATCAGCCCCAGCATTTT
TRBD2	13	NA	TRBV12-3/TRBV12-4	TRBJ2-1	CASNPGLAYEQFF	TGTGCCAGCAACCCGGGACTAGCGTATGAGCAGTTCTTC
TRBD2	15	NA	TRBV9	TRBJ2-1	CASSVEAGAPHEQFF	TGTGCCAGCAGCGTAGAGGCGGGAGCCCCCCATGAGCAGTTCTTC
TRBD1	17	NA	TRBV5-1	TRBJ1-6	CASSLAGGQGLYSPLHF	TGCGCCAGCAGCTTGGCAGGGGGACAGGGTCTTTATTCACCCCTCCACTTT
NA	15	NA	TRBV5-1	TRBJ2-7	CASSLGGDSLYEQYF	TGCGCCAGCAGCCTCGGGGGGGACAGCCTTTACGAGCAGTACTTC
NA	13	NA	TRBV29-1	TRBJ1-5	CSVVFQEGQPQHF	TGCAGCGTTGTCTTCCAGGAGGGTCAGCCCCAGCATTTT
NA	15	NA	TRBV4-2	TRBJ2-5	CASSQEGHSAETQYF	TGTGCCAGCAGCCAAGAAGGACACTCGGCAGAGACCCAGTACTTC
TRBD2	15	NA	TRBV5-6	TRBJ2-1	CASSTSGRELNEQFF	TGTGCCAGCAGCACTAGCGGGAGGGAACTCAATGAGCAGTTCTTC
NA	15	NA	TRBV6-2/TRBV6-3	TRBJ2-7	CASSSRFPPSYEQYF	TGTGCCAGCAGTTCGCGGTTTCCCCCCTCCTACGAGCAGTACTTC
NA	13	NA	TRBV27	TRBJ2-5	CASSRDNQETQYF	TGTGCCAGCTCCCGGGACAACCAAGAGACCCAGTACTTC
NA	15	NA	TRBV5-1	TRBJ2-5	CASSLGSSSEETQYF	TGCGCCAGCAGCTTAGGTTCGTCTAGCGAGGAGACCCAGTACTTC
NA	15	NA	TRBV4-1	TRBJ1-1	CASSQEQGIRTEAFF	TGCGCCAGCAGCCAAGAACAGGGTATTCGGACTGAAGCTTTCTTT
TRBD1	18	NA	TRBV5-1	TRBJ2-7	CASSLGLSGWQGQYEQYF	TGCGCCAGCAGCTTGGGTCTTAGTGGTTGGCAGGGACAGTACGAGCAGTACTTC
TRBD1	15	NA	TRBV2	TRBJ1-2	CASSPPSGTGYGYTF	TGTGCCAGCAGTCCACCCTCCGGGACAGGCTATGGCTACACCTTC
TRBD2	15	NA	TRBV9	TRBJ2-2	CASSSSTSPTGELFF	TGTGCCAGCAGCTCATCGACTAGCCCCACCGGGGAGCTGTTTTTT
TRBD2	15	NA	TRBV9	TRBJ2-2	CASSSSGGAFRELFF	TGTGCCAGCAGTAGTAGCGGGGGGGCCTTCCGGGAGCTGTTTTTT
TRBD2	17	NA	TRBV2	TRBJ2-1	CASSEAPGGRALNEQFF	TGTGCCAGCAGTGAAGCGCCTGGCGGGAGGGCCCTGAATGAGCAGTTCTTC
NA	16	NA	TRBV24-1	TRBJ2-1	CATSDVSAGSYNEQFF	TGTGCCACCAGTGATGTGTCGGCGGGCTCCTACAATGAGCAGTTCTTC
TRBD1	14	NA	TRBV19	TRBJ1-5	CASSIWDSLQPQHF	TGTGCCAGTAGTATTTGGGACAGCCTTCAGCCCCAGCATTTT
TRBD1	17	NA	TRBV19	TRBJ1-5	CASSKGDRLGGNQPQHF	TGTGCCAGTAGCAAGGGGGACAGGTTAGGTGGGAATCAGCCCCAGCATTTT